This is a list of T cell receptor beta chains from one sample in a study of T cell responses to AZD1222 COVID-19 vaccine. Generated by immunoSEQ multiplex PCR, the TCRdb table keeps only in-frame clones and is missing some. This sample has 100,000 to 150,000 clones; around 86% occur once, and the top ten carry around 20%. This specimen was peripheral blood, taken on day 0 of AZD1222 vaccination. The source is an adult in good health. The CDR3 runs from the conserved cysteine through the conserved F or W. D genes are given only for firm matches. Not every row has a clone size; where given, it reads once, few, many or a size class.

NA,TRBV18,TRBJ2-7,TRBD1,TGTGCCAGCTCGCCGACAGGGGGCAGCTCCTACGAGCAGTACTTC,CASSPTGGSSYEQYF
NA,TRBV5-1,TRBJ2-1,NA,TGCGCCAGTAACCGCAGGGGAGATTGGGATTACAATGAGCAGTTCTTC,CASNRRGDWDYNEQFF
NA,TRBV2,TRBJ2-7,NA,TGTGCCAGCAGAGGGACCGGGACTGTGCCGTACTTC,CASRGTGTVPYF
NA,TRBV6-2/TRBV6-3,TRBJ1-5,NA,TGTGCCAGCAGTCCCGGCCTGGGCGGCGGCAATCAGCCCCAGCATTTT,CASSPGLGGGNQPQHF
NA,TRBV12-3/TRBV12-4,TRBJ1-3,NA,TGTGCCAGCAGCTCTGGGTTCGGAAACACCATATATTTT,CASSSGFGNTIYF
NA,TRBV24-1,TRBJ2-2,TRBD1,TGTGCCACCAGTGACCGGGGACAGGGAAACACCGGGGAGCTGTTTTTT,CATSDRGQGNTGELFF
NA,TRBV5-4,TRBJ1-2,NA,TGTGCCAGCAGCTTACAGGGTCGCTATGGCTACACCTTC,CASSLQGRYGYTF
NA,TRBV7-3,TRBJ1-6,TRBD1,TGTGCCAGCAGCTTAGGACAGGGGGGACCCCTCCACTTT,CASSLGQGGPLHF
NA,TRBV2,TRBJ2-4,NA,TGTGCCAGCTGCGGGGAAAGCAAAAACATTCAGTACTTC,CASCGESKNIQYF
NA,TRBV13,TRBJ1-2,TRBD1,TGTGCCAGCAGCTTTTATAAAGGTCAGGGGGTCCGAGGCTACACCTTC,CASSFYKGQGVRGYTF
NA,TRBV10-2,TRBJ2-1,TRBD2,TGCGCCAGCAGTGTCAACGGGGGGGTGATTGAGCAGTTCTTC,CASSVNGGVIEQFF
NA,TRBV19,TRBJ1-1,NA,TGTGCCAGTAGCGATGACCGAGAACAAATTGAAGCTTTCTTT,CASSDDREQIEAFF
NA,TRBV4-3,TRBJ1-2,NA,TGCGCCAGCAGCCAATTGGCGTCAATCCTCTATGGCTACACCTTC,CASSQLASILYGYTF
NA,TRBV7-3,TRBJ2-3,NA,TGTGCCAGCAGTGACTCCAGCACAGATACGCAGTATTTT,CASSDSSTDTQYF
NA,TRBV29-1,TRBJ1-5,NA,TGCAGCGTCCTGGGGCAGTACAATCAGCCCCAGCATTTT,CSVLGQYNQPQHF
NA,TRBV5-6,TRBJ2-3,TRBD2,TGTGCCAGCAGCTCGGAACTAGCGGGGGGGTATGATACGCAGTATTTT,CASSSELAGGYDTQYF
NA,TRBV15,TRBJ1-6,NA,TGTGCCACCAGCAGAGAGAGGGTGACTGCACCCCTCCACTTT,CATSRERVTAPLHF
NA,TRBV9,TRBJ1-2,NA,TGTGCCAGCAGCGCTCAGCGGGGCTACACCTTC,CASSAQRGYTF
NA,TRBV6-6,TRBJ2-4,TRBD2,TGTGCCAGCAGTTACTCGGCGGGGGGCCAAAACATTCAGTACTTC,CASSYSAGGQNIQYF
NA,TRBV14,TRBJ1-2,NA,TGTGCCAGCAGCCCAAGCCGTCGTGGCTACACCTTC,CASSPSRRGYTF
few,TRBV6-2/TRBV6-3,TRBJ1-2,NA,TGTGCCAGCAGTCCCCAGGGGTATGGCTACACCTTC,CASSPQGYGYTF
NA,TRBV6-2/TRBV6-3,TRBJ2-1,NA,TGTGCCAGCAGTAACAGGGTGGGTGAGCAGTTCTTC,CASSNRVGEQFF
NA,TRBV7-2,TRBJ2-7,TRBD1,TGTGCCAGCAGGTATCCGGGACAGAGCTACGAGCAGTACTTC,CASRYPGQSYEQYF
NA,TRBV4-2,TRBJ1-6,NA,TGTGCCAGCAGCCAAGACTGGAGCGGGACCGGGTCACCCCTCCACTTT,CASSQDWSGTGSPLHF
once,TRBV6-5,TRBJ1-1,NA,TGTGCCAGCAGCCAAAGGGAGGGTACTGAAGCTTTCTTT,CASSQREGTEAFF
NA,TRBV4-1,TRBJ2-7,NA,TGCGCCAGCAGCCAGCTCGCCGGGACGTACTACGAGCAGTACTTC,CASSQLAGTYYEQYF
once,TRBV12-5,TRBJ2-5,NA,TGTGCTAGTGGTCGGGGCAGTCTCCGCCAAGAGACCCAGTACTTC,CASGRGSLRQETQYF
NA,TRBV4-1,TRBJ2-7,NA,TGCGCCAGCAGCCAAGATTATCCCCACTACGAGCAGTACTTC,CASSQDYPHYEQYF
NA,TRBV5-6,TRBJ1-1,NA,TGTGCCAGCAGCTTGAATGGGATTCGGGGCACTGAAGCTTTCTTT,CASSLNGIRGTEAFF
NA,TRBV10-3,TRBJ1-5,NA,TGTGCCACCACCCCAGTACAGCCTCAGGGCCAGCCCCAGCATTTT,CATTPVQPQGQPQHF
few,TRBV6-4,TRBJ2-1,NA,TGTGCCAGCAGTGATACGGATAGCTCCTACAATGAGCAGTTCTTC,CASSDTDSSYNEQFF
NA,TRBV24-1,TRBJ2-1,TRBD1,TGTGCCACCAGTCCGCCGGGACAGGGTTACAACAATGAGCAGTTCTTC,CATSPPGQGYNNEQFF
NA,TRBV5-1,TRBJ2-7,TRBD2,TGCGCCAGCTCTACTAGCGGGGGGTCCTACGAGCAGTACTTC,CASSTSGGSYEQYF
few,TRBV2,TRBJ2-2,NA,TGTGCCAGCAGCCTTAACACCGGGGAGCTGTTTTTT,CASSLNTGELFF
NA,TRBV20-1,TRBJ1-1,NA,TGCAGTGCTAGTGACCAAAACACTGAAGCTTTCTTT,CSASDQNTEAFF
NA,TRBV19,TRBJ1-1,NA,TGTGCCAGTAGTATTCGGCGGGAGGCTGAAGCTTTCTTT,CASSIRREAEAFF
NA,TRBV6-5,TRBJ1-6,NA,TGTGCCAGCAGTTACTTTGACAATTCACCCCTCCACTTT,CASSYFDNSPLHF
NA,TRBV6-2/TRBV6-3,TRBJ2-1,TRBD2,TGTGCCAGCAGCTACTTCTCAGCGGGGGGGGAGCAGTTCTTC,CASSYFSAGGEQFF
NA,TRBV5-1,TRBJ1-2,TRBD1,TGCGCCAGCCGGCCTGTACCGGGACAGGGAAGCTATGGCTACACCTTC,CASRPVPGQGSYGYTF
NA,TRBV28,TRBJ1-2,NA,TGTGCCAGCAGGGTGGGGGGCCCCTATGGCTACACCTTC,CASRVGGPYGYTF